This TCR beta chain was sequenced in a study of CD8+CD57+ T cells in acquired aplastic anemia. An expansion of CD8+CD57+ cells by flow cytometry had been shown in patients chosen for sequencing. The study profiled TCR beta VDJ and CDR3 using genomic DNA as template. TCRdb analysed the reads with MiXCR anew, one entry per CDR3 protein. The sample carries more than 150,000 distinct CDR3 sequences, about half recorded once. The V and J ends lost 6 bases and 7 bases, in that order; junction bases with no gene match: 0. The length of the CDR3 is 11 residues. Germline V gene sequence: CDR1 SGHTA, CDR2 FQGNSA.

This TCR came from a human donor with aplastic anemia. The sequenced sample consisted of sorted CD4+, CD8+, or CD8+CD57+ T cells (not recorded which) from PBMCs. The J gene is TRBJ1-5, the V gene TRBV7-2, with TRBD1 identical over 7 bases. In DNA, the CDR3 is TGTGCCAGCAGGGACAGGCAGCCCCAGCATTTT. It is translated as CASRDRQPQHF.